Listed here are 12 T cell receptor beta chains from one sample, sequenced in a study of blood T cell repertoires in COVID-19. The table came from immunoSEQ multiplex PCR; TCRdb's copy has only in-frame clones and leaves some out. Of roughly 150,000 clones in the sample, roughly nine tenths are singletons; the top ten hold over 2%. Sequences were obtained from peripheral blood. The receptors stem from a woman in her 70s with acute or convalescent COVID-19.

The sample holds one count of this clone. This chain uses TRBV2 with TRBJ1-2; D may be TRBD1 (6 bases). The CDR3 is 16 residues long. Germline V lookup: CDR1 SNHLY, CDR2 FYNNEI. The V gene lost 2 bases and the J gene lost 2 bases, with 15 bases spanning the gap. The CDR3 DNA follows: TGTGCCAGCAGTGAAAATGGGACACCCTCCAACTATGGCTACACCTTC. This gives the protein CASSENGTPSNYGYTF.

The V and J genes are TRBV25-1 and TRBJ1-4; 7 nucleotides align to TRBD1. Trimming at V came to 3 bases and at J to 8 bases, leaving 12 bases not matched to a gene. The CDR3 spans 16 residues. Per the germline V gene, CDR1 is MGHDK and CDR2 is SYGVNS. DNA of the CDR3: TGTGCCAGCAGTGACCCAGGGACAGCCAGAAGGGAAAAACTGTTTTTT. Translated: CASSDPGTARREKLFF.

J is TRBJ2-3 and V is TRBV4-1; 11 bases are shared with TRBD2. The CDR3 runs to 17 residues. From germline, CDR1 is MGHRA and CDR2 YSYEKL. The J segment lost 0 bases and the V segment lost 4 bases, leaving 6 bases of the junction unmatched. CDR3 residues: CASSRGTSGGSTDTQYF. In DNA form, the CDR3 reads TGCGCCAGCAGCCGAGGAACTAGCGGGGGCAGCACAGATACGCAGTATTTT.

There are a few counts of this clone. CDR3 sequence (DNA): TGTGCCAGCAGTGAAGGGAACGCGCCTTTACGGGATGAGCAGTTCTTC. It codes for CASSEGNAPLRDEQFF. The chain links TRBV6-1 to TRBJ2-1; no definite D call. Germline V CDR1 and CDR2: MNHNS, SASEGT. There are 16 residues in the CDR3. Trimming cost V 1 base and J 8 bases, with 18 bases left between them.

In its sample, this clone was seen once. The rearrangement uses TRBV7-8 and TRBJ1-1; D is unclear. The V gene's germline CDR1 is SGHVS and CDR2 FQNEAQ. The CDR3 runs 13 residues. V lost 4 bases and J 0 bases, leaving 6 bases between the germline ends. The CDR3 loop reads CASSSQMNTEAFF. In nucleotides, the CDR3 is TGTGCCAGCAGCTCTCAGATGAACACTGAAGCTTTCTTT.

This clone was detected only once. V gene TRBV6-5 combines with J gene TRBJ2-3; maybe TRBD2 (5 bases). The CDR3 contains 15 residues. The germline V gene encodes CDR1 MNHEY and CDR2 SVGAGI. The V end lost 2 bases, the J end lost 8 bases, and 17 bases lay between the germline ends. The CDR3 loop is CASSYGSTQGSTQYF. The CDR3 region has the DNA TGTGCCAGCAGTTACGGCAGTACACAAGGGAGTACGCAGTATTTT.

The V call is TRBV7-2, the J call TRBJ2-2; tentative D call: TRBD2 (5 bases). This CDR3 comprises 15 residues. Germline CDR1 and CDR2: SGHTA and FQGNSA. V was cut by 1 base and J by 3 bases, with 9 bases left in between. CDR3: CASSLGGSYTGELFF. DNA for the CDR3: TGTGCCAGCAGCTTAGGAGGGTCTTACACCGGGGAGCTGTTTTTT.

The V call is TRBV5-6, the J call TRBJ1-1, with a possible D match to TRBD1 (6 bases). In germline, CDR1 is SGHDT, CDR2 YYEEEE. V was shortened by 4 bases and J by 4 bases, with 17 bases between the two germline ends. The length of the CDR3 is 15 residues. The CDR3 sequence: CASSRDSGVATEAFF. The DNA of the CDR3 is TGTGCCAGCAGCCGTGATTCAGGGGTCGCCACTGAAGCTTTCTTT.

The count of this clone is one. The chain has TRBV14 and TRBJ2-5, with 12 bases fitting TRBD2. J lost 6 bases, V lost 0 bases, and 8 bases had no gene match. This CDR3 is 17 amino acids long. Germline lookup yields CDR1 SGHDN and CDR2 FVKESK. CDR3: CASSQDSSGGARKTQYF. The DNA for the CDR3 is TGTGCCAGCAGCCAAGATTCTAGCGGGGGGGCTAGGAAGACCCAGTACTTC.

The chain employs TRBV7-8 and TRBJ2-5; TRBD2 is a possible D gene (5 bases). Trimming pared 0 bases from V and 6 bases from J, leaving 11 bases between. Germline values: CDR1 SGHVS, CDR2 FQNEAQ. CDR3 length: 14 amino acids. The CDR3 DNA sequence: TGTGCCAGCAGCTTAGCTATCGGGGTTAAGACCCAGTACTTC. Its translation: CASSLAIGVKTQYF.

The V gene is TRBV18, the J gene TRBJ2-4, with 8 bases identical to TRBD1. Germline V gives CDR1 KGHSH, CDR2 LQKENI. The ends lost 0 bases at V and 3 bases at J; junction bases unmatched: 7. This CDR3 spans 17 amino acids. The CDR3, as DNA: TGTGCCAGCTCACCACCCGGACAGGGCCCACACAAAAACATTCAGTACTTC. Its protein product is CASSPPGQGPHKNIQYF.

The gene calls are TRBV24-1 and TRBJ1-2, with unresolved D. Trimming took 2 bases from V and 4 from J, leaving 10 bases between them. Germline lookup yields CDR1 KGHDR and CDR2 SFDVKD. The CDR3 is made up of 14 amino acids. The CDR3 DNA reads TGTGCCACCAGTGATTCCTCCCGAGGCTATGGCTACACCTTC. It is translated as CATSDSSRGYGYTF.